What follows is one T cell receptor (beta chain) and its context. The data originate from a study of blood T cell repertoires in COVID-19. Study summary: The United States, Italy and Spain supplied acute and convalescent COVID-19 samples.

Germline lookup yields CDR1 MNHEY and CDR2 SVGEGT. The CDR3 is 15 residues long. The germline V and J ends were trimmed by 3 bases and 2 bases, with 11 bases remaining between them. Per the original data handling: Estimation of nucleated cell counts relied on the amplification of reference gene primers. Libraries were prepared by immunoSEQ multiplex PCR; TCRdb keeps only in-frame clonotypes and omits some of them. The D gene and trimming were derived from the DNA, and the V and J assignments and clone size from that table. Of 130,000 or so clones listed, around 89% are singletons. The TCR sequence derives from a human donor with COVID-19, enrolled during active disease. The donor label of this sample is uncertain. The specimen was peripheral blood. The chain joins TRBV6-2 or TRBV6-3 to TRBJ1-5; D might be TRBD1 (5 bases). The CDR3 sequence: CASSYKGQGNQPQHF. CDR3 DNA: TGTGCCAGCAGTTATAAGGGGCAGGGCAATCAGCCCCAGCATTTT.